The 29 T cell receptor beta chains below come from one sample, sequenced in a study of OX40 agonist ivuxolimab in advanced cancers. Libraries were made using the immunoSEQ multiplex PCR assay. In its TCRdb copy, this immuneACCESS table keeps in-frame sequences only and misses some clones. Where compared with another copy, unresolved V genes explain less than half of these, and the others have no known cause. Across this sample there are fewer than 75,000 clones, with approximately 80% seen only once. Of the sample, around 8.2% falls within the top ten clones. The specimen was CD4+ or CD8+ T cells sorted from blood, collected in a trial of the OX40 agonist ivuxolimab. The receptors come from an adult with an advanced solid tumor such as melanoma, head and neck, liver or kidney cancer.

The V gene is TRBV7-3, the J gene TRBJ2-2, with no clear D. The CDR3 runs 14 residues. Germline assignment: CDR1 SGHTA and CDR2 FQGTGA. Trimming pared 4 bases from V and 4 bases from J, leaving 10 bases between. The CDR3 sequence: CASSSDRITGELFF. The CDR3 DNA is TGTGCCAGCAGCTCGGACCGAATCACCGGGGAGCTGTTTTTT.

This rearrangement joins TRBV6-5 to TRBJ2-2, with 7 bases identical to TRBD1. The CDR3 length is 15 residues. The V gene's germline CDR1 is MNHEY and CDR2 SVGAGI. Germline trimming cut 7 bases from V and 0 bases from J; bases unmatched to any gene: 5. For the CDR3, the DNA is TGTGCCAGCACCCTAACAGGGGCGAACACCGGGGAGCTGTTTTTT. Protein sequence: CASTLTGANTGELFF.

The rearrangement links TRBV4-3 to TRBJ1-1; no reliable D call. V dropped 4 bases and J dropped 2 bases, with 11 bases sitting between them. In germline, CDR1 is LGHNA, CDR2 YSLEER. This CDR3 spans 14 amino acids. The CDR3 nucleotides read TGCGCCAGCAGCCCGTCCGCGGGAAACACTGAAGCTTTCTTT. This encodes CASSPSAGNTEAFF.

The chain has TRBV28 and TRBJ2-1; possible D gene TRBD2, 6 bases. V lost 7 bases, J lost 4 bases, and 17 bases lay in between. Germline CDR1 is MDHEN and CDR2 is SYDVKM. The CDR3 is 15 residues long. The CDR3 spells CASTQMAEGYNEQFF. The CDR3 nucleotides are TGTGCCAGCACACAAATGGCGGAGGGGTACAATGAGCAGTTCTTC.

This clone was seen a handful of times. The chain is built from TRBV29-1 and TRBJ2-3, with D maybe TRBD2 (5 bases). The germline V and J ends were trimmed by 6 bases and 6 bases, with 13 bases remaining between them. CDR1 SQVTM and CDR2 ANQGSEA come from the germline V gene. CDR3 length equals 12 residues. CDR3 sequence (DNA): TGCAGCGTGAGGGCGCCTGGCGATACGCAGTATTTT. Its translation: CSVRAPGDTQYF.

The genes are TRBV28 and TRBJ1-6; 8 nucleotides line up with TRBD1. V was clipped by 6 bases and J by 0 bases; unmatched bases: 4. The germline V gene has CDR1 MDHEN and CDR2 SYDVKM. The CDR3 spans 16 residues. The CDR3 nucleotides are TGTGCCAGCAGCCTCACAGGGGGCTCCTATAATTCACCCCTCCACTTT. It translates to CASSLTGGSYNSPLHF.

This sequence joins TRBV10-3 and TRBJ2-6, with no clear D. The V gene's germline CDR1 is ENHRY and CDR2 SYGVKD. V dropped 4 bases and J dropped 2 bases, with 6 bases sitting between them. The CDR3 length is 14 residues. CDR3 loop: CAISGNPGANVLTF. The CDR3 DNA sequence: TGTGCCATCAGTGGGAACCCTGGGGCCAACGTCCTGACTTTC.

As concerns this clone: Other DNA sequences from this sample encode an identical CDR3 as well. V is TRBV5-4 and J is TRBJ2-5; maybe TRBD2 (6 bases). The germline V and J ends were trimmed by 2 bases and 1 base, with 9 bases remaining between them. Germline V gene data show CDR1 as SGHNT and CDR2 as YYREEE (reference sequence). This CDR3 spans 14 amino acids. In DNA, the CDR3 is TGTGCCAGCAGCTTAGGCGGGACCCAAGAGACCCAGTACTTC. Its protein product is CASSLGGTQETQYF.

The chain couples TRBV7-7 to TRBJ2-1, with 7 positions matching TRBD1. The J segment lost 7 bases and the V segment lost 5 bases, leaving 11 bases of the junction unmatched. The germline gives CDR1 SSHAT, CDR2 FNYEAQ (reference sequence). The CDR3 runs to 15 residues. The CDR3 region is CASSRGGAAINEQFF. In DNA, the CDR3 is TGTGCCAGCAGCAGAGGGGGCGCAGCAATAAATGAGCAGTTCTTC.

This rearrangement joins TRBV28 to TRBJ2-6; unclear D gene. The CDR3 covers 13 residues. Germline values: CDR1 MDHEN, CDR2 SYDVKM. Trimming took off 2 bases at V and 2 bases at J, with 1 base between the two ends. The CDR3 coding sequence is TGTGCCAGCAGTTTAACTGGGGCCAACGTCCTGACTTTC. Translating it yields CASSLTGANVLTF.

The chain has TRBV25-1 and TRBJ2-3; a possible D gene is TRBD2 (6 bases). The length of the CDR3 is 15 residues. V shed 5 bases and J shed 0 bases, with 12 bases lying between them. Germline V gene data show CDR1 as MGHDK and CDR2 as SYGVNS. CDR3 sequence (DNA): TGTGCCAGCAGTAAGACTAGAGCTAGCACAGATACGCAGTATTTT. This translates into CASSKTRASTDTQYF.

This chain links TRBV4-3 with TRBJ1-4; maybe TRBD1 (5 bases). V was clipped by 2 bases and J by 7 bases, with 11 bases between them. Germline V gene data show CDR1 as LGHNA and CDR2 as YSLEER. This CDR3 is 14 amino acids long. The CDR3, as DNA: TGCGCCAGCAGCCAAAAAAGGGGAGGTGAAAAACTGTTTTTT. It specifies CASSQKRGGEKLFF.

V and J are TRBV19 and TRBJ2-3, with D possibly matching TRBD1 (7 bases). With 3 bases removed from V and 4 bases from J, the gap between germline ends came to 14 bases. The germline CDR1 and CDR2 sequences are LNHDA and SQIVND (reference sequence). There are 15 residues in the CDR3. The CDR3 protein is CASSIGQGEADTQYF. As DNA, the CDR3 is TGTGCCAGTAGTATCGGGCAGGGGGAGGCAGATACGCAGTATTTT.

As to this clone: At the DNA level, this CDR3 is encoded by other sequences in the same sample as well. The chain recombines TRBV25-1 with TRBJ2-7; D may be TRBD1 or TRBD2 (5 bases each). CDR1 MGHDK and CDR2 SYGVNS come from the germline V gene. V shed 2 bases and J shed 2 bases, with 7 bases lying between them. This CDR3 is built from 13 residues. CDR3 protein: CASSEGGPYEQYV. The CDR3 DNA reads as TGTGCCAGCAGTGAAGGGGGTCCCTACGAGCAGTACGTC.

The chain has TRBV7-3 and TRBJ2-3; D is tentatively TRBD1 or TRBD2 (5 bases each). Trimming pared 2 bases from V and 5 bases from J, leaving 17 bases between. CDR3 size: 16 residues. Germline V gives CDR1 SGHTA, CDR2 FQGTGA. The CDR3 protein is CASSLGSGLGVDTQYF. The CDR3 nucleotides read TGTGCCAGCAGCTTAGGTTCGGGGCTAGGGGTAGATACGCAGTATTTT.

A remark on this clone: One end of the junction fails to match germline, which may point to a read error. The chain couples TRBV5-4 to TRBJ1-2; no definite D call. The CDR3 length is 13 residues. The germline V gene encodes CDR1 SGHNT and CDR2 YYREEE (reference sequence). The CDR3 here is CASSFNEFSAWSF. The CDR3 nucleotides read TGTGCCAGCAGCTTTAACGAGTTTTCGGCGTGGTCCTTC.

The rearrangement links TRBV5-8 to TRBJ1-6; D possibly corresponds to TRBD1 (5 bases). Trimming took off 6 bases at V and 5 bases at J, with 18 bases between the two ends. CDR3 length equals 16 residues. The germline gives CDR1 SGHTS, CDR2 YDEGEE. Here the CDR3 reads CASTTGEVYDNSPLHF. The CDR3 nucleotides are TGTGCCAGCACCACGGGGGAGGTGTACGATAATTCACCCCTCCACTTT.

The table lists this clone with a count of one. The rearrangement uses TRBV11-2 and TRBJ2-5; D may be TRBD2 (6 bases). The CDR3 sequence is 16 residues long. Trimming removed 1 base from V and 2 bases from J, with 14 bases in between. Germline CDR1 reads SGHAT; CDR2 reads FQNNGV. DNA of the CDR3: TGTGCCAGCAGCTTAGTGCGGGGTCTAACTCAAGAGACCCAGTACTTC. Amino acid sequence: CASSLVRGLTQETQYF. The full variable domain, its missing parts supplied by reference TRBV11-2 and TRBJ2-5, is EAGVAQSPRYKIIEKRQSVAFWCNPISGHATLYWYQQILGQGPKLLIQFQNNGVVDDSQLPKDRFSAERLKGVDSTLKIQPAKLEDSAVYLCASSLVRGLTQETQYFGPGTRLLVL.

The genes are TRBV19 and TRBJ2-2; no firm D call. Trimming took 1 base from V and 3 from J, leaving 6 bases between them. Germline CDR1 reads LNHDA; CDR2 reads SQIVND (reference sequence). The CDR3 covers 14 residues. CDR3 residues: CASSIVTDTGELFF. In DNA, the CDR3 is TGTGCCAGTAGTATAGTGACCGACACCGGGGAGCTGTTTTTT.

This chain uses TRBV2 with TRBJ1-4; weak D call: TRBD1 (6 bases). CDR3 size: 14 residues. V dropped 6 bases and J dropped 8 bases, with 16 bases sitting between them. CDR1 and CDR2 (germline): SNHLY, FYNNEI. The CDR3: CASRYRVPGEKLFF. The CDR3 region has the DNA TGTGCCAGCAGGTACAGGGTGCCTGGGGAAAAACTGTTTTTT.

The V and J genes are TRBV5-6 and TRBJ1-2; D is ambiguous. CDR3 size: 13 residues. V was shortened by 2 bases and J by 4 bases, with 9 bases between the two germline ends. Germline loops: CDR1 SGHDT, CDR2 YYEEEE. CDR3 bases: TGTGCCAGCAGCTTCCAGAGTACCTATGGCTACACCTTC. Protein product: CASSFQSTYGYTF.

The chain couples TRBV7-9 to TRBJ2-7; 7 nucleotides match TRBD1. The CDR3 extends over 17 amino acids. Per germline, CDR1 SEHNR and CDR2 FQNEAQ (reference sequence). V lost 2 bases, J lost 6 bases, and 16 bases stayed unmatched. This CDR3 reads CASSLPVTQGVGLEQYF. CDR3 bases: TGTGCCAGCAGCTTACCCGTAACGCAGGGGGTGGGGCTCGAGCAGTACTTC.

The chain is built from TRBV29-1 and TRBJ1-1; D might be TRBD1 (6 bases). Deletions cut 2 bases from V and 4 bases from J, with 8 bases between. The CDR3 runs to 12 residues. The germline V gene encodes CDR1 SQVTM and CDR2 ANQGSEA. The DNA of the CDR3 is TGCAGCGTTGAAAAGGGGGGCACTGAAGCTTTCTTT. It specifies CSVEKGGTEAFF. Based on the CDR3 plus reference TRBV29-1 and TRBJ1-1, the full variable domain is SAVISQKPSRDICQRGTSLTIQCQVDSQVTMMFWYRQQPGQSLTLIATANQGSEATYESGFVIDKFPISRPNLTFSTLTVSNMSPEDSSIYLCSVEKGGTEAFFGQGTRLTVV.

This chain links TRBV4-1 with TRBJ1-1, with D uncertain. Germline CDR1 is MGHRA and CDR2 is YSYEKL. V lost 4 bases and J lost 1, with 19 bases in between. The CDR3 spans 17 residues. As DNA, the CDR3 is TGCGCCAGCAGCCCCCAACCCGCGGCAGGACCGAACACTGAAGCTTTCTTT. As protein: CASSPQPAAGPNTEAFF.

The rearrangement uses TRBV7-2 and TRBJ2-3; 14 positions agree with TRBD2. Germline V gene lookup returns CDR1 SGHTA and CDR2 FQGNSA. The CDR3 spans 17 residues. J gave up 4 bases and V 5 bases, and 8 bases lay outside the gene matches. As DNA, the CDR3 is TGTGCCAGCAGCCCCGGACTAGCGGGAGGAGTTGCAGATACGCAGTATTTT. It translates to CASSPGLAGGVADTQYF.

V usage is TRBV7-9 and J usage is TRBJ1-1; D ambiguous. CDR1 SEHNR and CDR2 FQNEAQ come from the germline V gene (reference sequence). Trimming took 8 bases from V and 3 from J, leaving 16 bases between them. CDR3 length: 14 amino acids. CDR3 DNA sequence: TGTGCCAGCTCAGCAATCGTTACGGACACTGAAGCTTTCTTT. As protein: CASSAIVTDTEAFF.

This chain connects TRBV5-6 to TRBJ1-1, with D possibly being TRBD1 (6 bases). Trimming removed 2 bases from V and 5 bases from J, with 13 bases in between. There are 14 residues in the CDR3. CDR1 and CDR2 (germline): SGHDT, YYEEEE. The DNA for the CDR3 is TGTGCCAGCAGCTTATACAGGGTAGGAACTGAAGCTTTCTTT. It yields the protein CASSLYRVGTEAFF. The full variable domain, completed using reference TRBV5-6 and TRBJ1-1, is DAGVTQSPTHLIKTRGQQVTLRCSPKSGHDTVSWYQQALGQGPQFIFQYYEEEERQRGNFPDRFSGHQFPNYSSELNVNALLLGDSALYLCASSLYRVGTEAFFGQGTRLTVV.

The rearrangement joins TRBV11-2 to TRBJ2-2; 8 bases are shared with TRBD2. The V and J ends lost 3 bases and 7 bases, in that order; junction bases with no gene match: 16. Germline assignment: CDR1 SGHAT and CDR2 FQNNGV. The CDR3 is made up of 18 amino acids. The CDR3 region is CASSFRRSLADVGGELFF. DNA for the CDR3: TGTGCCAGCAGCTTTAGGAGGTCACTAGCGGACGTTGGCGGGGAGCTGTTTTTT.

The sample holds one count of this clone. The chain recombines TRBV2 with TRBJ2-3; maybe TRBD1 (5 bases). CDR1 and CDR2 from the germline V gene are SNHLY and FYNNEI. The CDR3 consists of 15 residues. V was pared by 6 bases and J by 2 bases, with 15 bases between. CDR3 coding DNA: TGTGCCAGCAGGCCACGTCAGGGTCTCACAGATACGCAGTATTTT. Translation: CASRPRQGLTDTQYF. Based on the CDR3 plus reference TRBV2 and TRBJ2-3, the full variable domain is EPEVTQTPSHQVTQMGQEVILRCVPISNHLYFYWYRQILGQKVEFLVSFYNNEISEKSEIFDDQFSVERPDGSNFTLKIRSTKLEDSAMYFCASRPRQGLTDTQYFGPGTRLTVL.